The TCR beta chain under discussion was sequenced for a study of Ad26.COV2.S vaccination and SARS-CoV-2 variants. Looking at the study overall: Donor was one of the participants in the Ad26.COV2.S arm of the COV1001 trial. The study, taken as a whole, reports: Vaccine recipients surpassed placebo recipients in spike-specific TCR breadth. From the TCR breadth and depth analyses, total T cell responses may have been underestimated.

The treatment was: about 20 received Ad26.COV2.S at low or high dose, single or two shots; about 5 received placebo; per-sample allocation not given. Sample collection was performed on day 63 after the first vaccine or placebo injection. Spike of the Wuhan-strain SARS-CoV-2 was expressed by an Ad26 vector, which formed the vaccine. This CDR3 is 18 amino acids long. With V trimmed by 3 bases and J by 1 base, 9 bases remained unmatched. Germline CDR1 and CDR2: KGHSH and LQKENI. Sequenced by immunoSEQ multiplex PCR; TCRdb stores in-frame clones only, minus some. The sample includes 290,000 or so clones, around 87% of them seen just once. Comments on this clone: Its antigen is not known.

This sequence originates from a person between 18 and 60 years old who received the Ad26.COV2.S COVID-19 vaccine or a placebo. The chain links TRBV18 to TRBJ2-3; TRBD2 matches at 11 bases. The sample here was peripheral blood, taken in a trial of Ad26.COV2.S vaccine versus placebo. The CDR3 protein is CASSPNPGLAGRTDTQYF. For the CDR3, the DNA is TGTGCCAGCTCACCGAACCCCGGACTAGCGGGCCGCACAGATACGCAGTATTTT.